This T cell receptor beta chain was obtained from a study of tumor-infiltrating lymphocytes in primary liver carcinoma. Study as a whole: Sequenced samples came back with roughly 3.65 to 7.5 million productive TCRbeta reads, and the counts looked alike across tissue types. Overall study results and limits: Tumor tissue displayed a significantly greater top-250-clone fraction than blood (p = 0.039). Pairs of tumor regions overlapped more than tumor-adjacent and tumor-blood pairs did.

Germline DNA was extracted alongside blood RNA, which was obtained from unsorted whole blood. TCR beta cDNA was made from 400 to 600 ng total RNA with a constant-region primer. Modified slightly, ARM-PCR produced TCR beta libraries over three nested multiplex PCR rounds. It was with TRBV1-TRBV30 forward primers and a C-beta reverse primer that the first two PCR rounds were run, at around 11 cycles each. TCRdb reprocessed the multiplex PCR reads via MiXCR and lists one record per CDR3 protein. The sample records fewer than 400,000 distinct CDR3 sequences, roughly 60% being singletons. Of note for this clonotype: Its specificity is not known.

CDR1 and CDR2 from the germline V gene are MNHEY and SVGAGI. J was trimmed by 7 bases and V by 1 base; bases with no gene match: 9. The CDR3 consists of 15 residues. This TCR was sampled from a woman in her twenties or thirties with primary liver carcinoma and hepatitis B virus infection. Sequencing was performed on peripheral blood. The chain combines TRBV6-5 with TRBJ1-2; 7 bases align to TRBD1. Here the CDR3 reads CASSYFQGVWGGYTF. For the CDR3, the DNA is TGTGCCAGCAGTTACTTCCAGGGGGTATGGGGTGGCTACACCTTC.